This T cell receptor (beta chain) was identified in a study of naive and memory T cell subsets. Germline CDR1 is MNHEY and CDR2 is SMNVEV (reference sequence). The CDR3 has 14 amino acids. Losses at the gene ends were 5 bases for V and 4 bases for J; bases not matched to a gene: 8. In regard to this clonotype: The target antigen is unknown.

Study outcomes and limitations: Possibly reflecting memory cells re-expressing CD45RA, a few larger clonotypes occurred in naive repertoires, especially CD8.

Two oligonucleotides, mixed equimolar, formed the beta constant-region primer covering TRBC1 and TRBC2. Ligated cDNA was amplified by four rounds of PCR with nested alpha and beta constant-region primers and SP2. A single record per CDR3 protein comes from TCRdb applying MiXCR to the UMI-ligation and nested PCR reads. The sample lists more than 120,000 distinct CDR3 sequences, around 21% seen once, with more than 0.6% in the top ten. Specimen: naive CD8+ T cells from blood. This TCR came from a human donor in good health. The chain employs TRBV27 and TRBJ2-7; TRBD1 matches 7 bases. As DNA, the CDR3 is TGTGCCAGCAGTCCCACAGGGGCGGCGTACGAGCAGTACTTC. It is translated as CASSPTGAAYEQYF.